One sample yielded the 27 T cell receptor beta chains listed below, sequenced in a study of cytomegalovirus exposure and HLA in healthy donors. Primers: 60 Vbeta forward and 13 Jbeta reverse. The data were produced by immunoSEQ multiplex PCR, yet TCRdb's version contains in-frame clones alone and is incomplete. The data show under 250,000 clones, with over 80% seen just once and about a tenth held by the top ten. Input material: PBMCs. These receptors came from a woman aged 45 to 65 in good health and CMV-seropositive.

The chain couples TRBV5-1 to TRBJ1-1; no definite D call. The germline V gene has CDR1 SGHRS and CDR2 YFSETQ. The CDR3 is 14 amino acids. Trimming shortened V by 0 bases and J by 0 bases, and 6 bases separated the two germline ends. CDR3 sequence (DNA): TGCGCCAGCAGCTTGGGCAGTCTGAACACTGAAGCTTTCTTT. This sequence encodes CASSLGSLNTEAFF.

The chain carries TRBV18 and TRBJ1-5, with TRBD1 identical over 7 bases. Germline loops: CDR1 KGHSH, CDR2 LQKENI. Trimming removed 6 bases from V and 6 bases from J; junction bases left unmatched: 5. The CDR3 length is 13 residues. The CDR3 coding sequence is TGTGCCAGCTCGGCCGGGACAGTTCAGCCCCAGCATTTT. Its protein is CASSAGTVQPQHF.

The chain combines TRBV6-5 with TRBJ1-1; maybe TRBD1 (6 bases). The V gene lost 2 bases and the J gene lost 0 bases, with 10 bases spanning the gap. There are 15 residues in the CDR3. The germline V gene encodes CDR1 MNHEY and CDR2 SVGAGI. The CDR3: CASSYAGGLNTEAFF. The CDR3 nucleotides are TGTGCCAGCAGTTACGCGGGGGGCCTGAACACTGAAGCTTTCTTT.

The chain is built from TRBV5-6 and TRBJ2-3, with TRBD1 identical over 8 bases. Germline V gene lookup returns CDR1 SGHDT and CDR2 YYEEEE. The CDR3 length is 15 residues. V shed 0 bases, J shed 4 bases, and the junction held 4 bases outside the gene matches. The CDR3 nucleotides are TGTGCCAGCAGCTTGGACAGGGGGATGTCAGATACGCAGTATTTT. The encoded protein is CASSLDRGMSDTQYF.

For the CDR3, the DNA is TGCGCCAGCAGCCAAGGGAACGGAGATAATGAAAAACTGTTTTTT. Residues: CASSQGNGDNEKLFF. V is TRBV4-1 and J is TRBJ1-4; D call uncertain. The CDR3 is 15 residues long. V lost 1 base to trimming and J lost 4 bases, with 10 bases between them. CDR1 MGHRA and CDR2 YSYEKL come from the germline V gene.

This clone was seen a handful of times. The rearrangement links TRBV25-1 to TRBJ1-1, with TRBD1 matching over 11 bases. V lost 9 bases, J lost 5 bases, and 11 bases stayed unmatched. Germline CDR1 MGHDK, CDR2 SYGVNS. CDR3 length: 15 amino acids. In DNA form, the CDR3 reads TGTGCCAGGCCACGCGGGACAGGGGGATGGACTGAAGCTTTCTTT. This codes for CARPRGTGGWTEAFF.

The V call is TRBV5-1, the J call TRBJ2-2; D gene unclear. Trimming removed 4 bases at V and 4 bases at J, with 11 bases between. Germline V CDR1 and CDR2: SGHRS, YFSETQ. The CDR3 sequence is 14 residues long. The CDR3 reads CASSRSSSTGELFF. CDR3 sequence (DNA): TGCGCCAGCAGCCGTTCATCCAGCACCGGGGAGCTGTTTTTT.

The V and J genes are TRBV6-4 and TRBJ2-2, with D possibly TRBD1 on 6 matching bases. The V end was cut by 6 bases, the J end by 1 base, with 15 bases between. Germline V gene data show CDR1 as MRHNA and CDR2 as SNTAGT. CDR3 length: 16 amino acids. Here the CDR3 DNA reads TGTGCCAGCAGCAAAACCGGGACACAGAACACCGGGGAGCTGTTTTTT. It is translated as CASSKTGTQNTGELFF.

This clone was recorded once. The chain links TRBV5-1 to TRBJ2-3; D ambiguous. There are 14 residues in the CDR3. Germline assignment: CDR1 SGHRS and CDR2 YFSETQ. The V end lost 0 bases, the J end lost 0 bases, and 5 bases lay between the germline ends. CDR3 region: CASSLDQSTDTQYF. DNA for the CDR3: TGCGCCAGCAGCTTGGATCAGAGCACAGATACGCAGTATTTT.

This chain connects TRBV5-1 to TRBJ1-4; TRBD1 agrees at 8 bases. This CDR3 has 15 amino acids. J was trimmed by 8 bases and V by 2 bases; bases with no gene match: 8. Germline lookup yields CDR1 SGHRS and CDR2 YFSETQ. In nucleotides, the CDR3 is TGCGCCAGCAGCTTTTCAGGACAGGGTTTAGAAAAACTGTTTTTT. Protein sequence: CASSFSGQGLEKLFF. Combining the CDR3 with reference TRBV5-1 and TRBJ1-4 gives the whole variable domain KAGVTQTPRYLIKTRGQQVTLSCSPISGHRSVSWYQQTPGQGLQFLFEYFSETQRNKGNFPGRFSGRQFSNSRSEMNVSTLELGDSALYLCASSFSGQGLEKLFFGSGTQLSVL.

This chain uses TRBV7-2 with TRBJ2-1; the match to TRBD1 covers 7 bases. CDR1 and CDR2 (germline): SGHTA, FQGNSA. This CDR3 spans 15 amino acids. V gave up 5 bases and J gave up 9 bases; unmatched junction bases: 13. CDR3 sequence: CASSNRGDGPGEQFF. The CDR3 region has the DNA TGTGCCAGCAGCAACAGGGGTGACGGGCCTGGTGAGCAGTTCTTC.

V usage is TRBV7-2 and J usage is TRBJ1-2; D gene ambiguous. CDR1 and CDR2 from the germline V gene are SGHTA and FQGNSA. The CDR3 spans 14 residues. V lost 1 base and J 0 bases, leaving 6 bases between the germline ends. For the CDR3, the DNA is TGTGCCAGCAGCTTAGTTCCAGCTAACTATGGCTACACCTTC. Translation: CASSLVPANYGYTF.

J is TRBJ1-2 and V is TRBV4-3; 8 nucleotides agree with TRBD1. V gave up 0 bases and J gave up 4 bases; unmatched junction bases: 4. This CDR3 contains 15 residues. Germline V gives CDR1 LGHNA, CDR2 YSLEER. In nucleotides, the CDR3 is TGCGCCAGCAGCCAAGAGGCAGGGGGCGGCTATGGCTACACCTTC. Its translation is CASSQEAGGGYGYTF.

The chain is built from TRBV30 and TRBJ2-1, with TRBD1 identical over 8 bases. The CDR3 totals 14 residues. Germline values: CDR1 GTSNPN, CDR2 SVGIG (reference sequence). V trimming: 5 bases; J trimming: 7 bases; junction bases outside the gene matches: 10. The CDR3 spells CAWRGQGSGNEQFF. In nucleotides, the CDR3 is TGTGCCTGGCGCGGACAGGGTAGTGGGAATGAGCAGTTCTTC.

This clone has only one observation. V gene TRBV19 combines with J gene TRBJ1-2; tentative D call: TRBD1 (6 bases). Trimming removed 2 bases at V and 3 bases at J, with 10 bases between. This CDR3 region has 14 residues. In germline, CDR1 is LNHDA, CDR2 SQIVND (reference sequence). CDR3 amino acids: CASSIIQGHYGYTF. The CDR3 nucleotides are TGTGCCAGTAGTATAATACAGGGCCACTATGGCTACACCTTC. Based on the CDR3 plus reference TRBV19 and TRBJ1-2, the full variable domain is DGGITQSPKYLFRKEGQNVTLSCEQNLNHDAMYWYRQDPGQGLRLIYYSQIVNDFQKGDIAEGYSVSREKKESFPLTVTSAQKNPTAFYLCASSIIQGHYGYTFGSGTRLTVV.

This sequence joins TRBV27 and TRBJ2-2, with D maybe TRBD1 (5 bases). This CDR3 has 15 residues. CDR1 and CDR2 from the germline V gene are MNHEY and SMNVEV (reference sequence). V lost 3 bases, J lost 3 bases, and 11 bases lay in between. CDR3 nucleotides: TGTGCCAGCAGTTTCACAGGCTCCTACACCGGGGAGCTGTTTTTT. Protein: CASSFTGSYTGELFF.

This chain joins TRBV18 and TRBJ1-1; 7 positions match TRBD1. The V gene's germline CDR1 is KGHSH and CDR2 LQKENI. The CDR3 spans 15 residues. Trimming took 3 bases from V and 3 from J; bases not matched to a gene: 7. The DNA for the CDR3 is TGTGCCAGCTCACCGACAGGGACTTGGGACACTGAAGCTTTCTTT. Translated: CASSPTGTWDTEAFF.

The rearrangement uses TRBV2 and TRBJ1-2; D ambiguous. This CDR3 region has 12 residues. Trimming removed 4 bases from V and 2 bases from J, with 5 bases in between. Germline values: CDR1 SNHLY, CDR2 FYNNEI. The CDR3 DNA is TGTGCCAGCAGTGCTCAGAACTATGGCTACACCTTC. Encoded protein: CASSAQNYGYTF.

The V call is TRBV6-5, the J call TRBJ1-5, with D maybe TRBD1 (5 bases). This CDR3 has 14 amino acids. Trimming stripped 4 bases from V and 1 base from J, with 8 bases between. CDR1 is MNHEY, CDR2 SVGAGI, per germline. The CDR3 coding sequence is TGTGCCAGCAGTTGGGCAGGGAGCAATCAGCCCCAGCATTTT. Encoded protein: CASSWAGSNQPQHF.

This clone has only a few counts. The V gene is TRBV13, the J gene TRBJ2-7, with 10 bases lining up with TRBD2. CDR1 and CDR2 (germline): PRHDT, FYEKMQ (reference sequence). CDR3 length equals 15 residues. Germline trimming cut 5 bases from V and 3 bases from J; bases unmatched to any gene: 7. CDR3 loop: CASSPRIAGGYEQYF. DNA of the CDR3: TGTGCCAGCAGCCCCCGGATAGCGGGGGGCTACGAGCAGTACTTC.

Only one count was recorded for this clone. This chain links TRBV4-2 with TRBJ1-6, with a possible D match to TRBD1 (6 bases). Germline-derived CDR1 and CDR2 are LGHNA and YNFKEQ. The length of the CDR3 is 16 residues. Trimming took off 0 bases at V and 7 bases at J, with 13 bases between the two ends. The CDR3 DNA follows: TGTGCCAGCAGCCAAGATCGGGGGGCAGAGAATTCACCCCTCCACTTT. It encodes CASSQDRGAENSPLHF.

This clone was recorded only once. This rearrangement joins TRBV5-1 to TRBJ2-5, with 11 bases aligning to TRBD1. Germline V lookup: CDR1 SGHRS, CDR2 YFSETQ. The CDR3 covers 16 residues. Trimming at V came to 0 bases and at J to 4 bases, leaving 5 bases not matched to a gene. The CDR3 bases are TGCGCCAGCAGCTTGGTGGGACAGGGGGTGGGAGAGACCCAGTACTTC. It specifies CASSLVGQGVGETQYF. The full variable domain, its missing parts supplied by reference TRBV5-1 and TRBJ2-5, is KAGVTQTPRYLIKTRGQQVTLSCSPISGHRSVSWYQQTPGQGLQFLFEYFSETQRNKGNFPGRFSGRQFSNSRSEMNVSTLELGDSALYLCASSLVGQGVGETQYFGPGTRLLVL.

This clone was seen only a few times. The rearrangement links TRBV19 to TRBJ1-1; weak D call: TRBD1 (5 bases). Trimming cost V 6 bases and J 4 bases, with 9 bases left between them. The CDR3 totals 12 residues. In germline, CDR1 is LNHDA, CDR2 SQIVND (reference sequence). The CDR3 reads CASRRRGTEAFF. The CDR3 nucleotides are TGTGCCAGTAGAAGAAGGGGCACTGAAGCTTTCTTT.

The chain joins TRBV9 to TRBJ2-1, with a tentative D call TRBD1 (6 bases). Looked up from germline, CDR1 is SGDLS and CDR2 is YYNGEE. Between the trimmed V and J ends, which lost 2 bases and 1 base, there was a span of 7 bases. This CDR3 contains 14 residues. This CDR3 reads CASSVGASYNEQFF. The CDR3 nucleotides are TGTGCCAGCAGCGTGGGGGCGTCCTACAATGAGCAGTTCTTC.

The chain carries TRBV4-1 and TRBJ2-5, with D possibly TRBD2 on 7 matching bases. CDR3 length: 18 amino acids. CDR1 MGHRA and CDR2 YSYEKL come from the germline V gene. The V and J ends lost 1 base and 4 bases respectively, with 22 bases between them. CDR3 sequence reads: CASSQAWGGGGPSETQYF. In DNA, the CDR3 is TGCGCCAGCAGCCAAGCATGGGGGGGAGGGGGGCCGTCAGAGACCCAGTACTTC.

This clone came up once. The chain recombines TRBV9 with TRBJ2-7, with D unclear. The CDR3 totals 14 residues. From germline, CDR1 is SGDLS and CDR2 YYNGEE. V was cut by 0 bases and J by 3 bases, with 10 bases left in between. The chain's CDR3 is CASSVGPFGYEQYF. The CDR3 nucleotides are TGTGCCAGCAGCGTAGGCCCCTTCGGCTACGAGCAGTACTTC.

The chain combines TRBV6-1 with TRBJ1-5, with D possibly TRBD1 on 6 matching bases. The CDR3 is 15 residues long. Trimming removed 6 bases at V and 4 bases at J, with 16 bases between. Germline-derived CDR1 and CDR2 are MNHNS and SASEGT. CDR3: CASRFTLTGNQPQHF. The CDR3 bases are TGTGCCAGCAGATTTACACTAACAGGGAATCAGCCCCAGCATTTT.